This TCR beta chain originates from a study of blood T cell repertoires in COVID-19. Study overall: Samples taken during acute and convalescent COVID-19 were collected in the United States, Italy and Spain. In each case, the material was cDNA or gDNA derived from T cells, B-cell-depleted T cells, or PBMCs.

Looked up from germline, CDR1 is MNHEY and CDR2 is SVGAGI. Between the trimmed V and J ends, which lost 7 bases and 6 bases, there was a span of 21 bases. The CDR3 has 15 residues. In the study's own analysis: Amplification with reference gene primers provided the estimates of nucleated cell counts. Profiled with immunoSEQ multiplex PCR; TCRdb holds only in-frame clones, not every one. Clone size and the V and J calls come from that table; the DNA yielded D and trimming. The sample lists fewer than 55,000 clones; roughly 80% were seen once. Sequencing was done on a sample of peripheral blood. The chain links TRBV6-5 to TRBJ1-2, with D tentatively TRBD1 (6 bases). The sequence was collected from a woman aged 55-75 years with acute or convalescent COVID-19. The CDR3 DNA reads as TGTGCCAGCAATAAAAACCGGGACAATCGACATGGCTACACCTTC. Residues: CASNKNRDNRHGYTF.